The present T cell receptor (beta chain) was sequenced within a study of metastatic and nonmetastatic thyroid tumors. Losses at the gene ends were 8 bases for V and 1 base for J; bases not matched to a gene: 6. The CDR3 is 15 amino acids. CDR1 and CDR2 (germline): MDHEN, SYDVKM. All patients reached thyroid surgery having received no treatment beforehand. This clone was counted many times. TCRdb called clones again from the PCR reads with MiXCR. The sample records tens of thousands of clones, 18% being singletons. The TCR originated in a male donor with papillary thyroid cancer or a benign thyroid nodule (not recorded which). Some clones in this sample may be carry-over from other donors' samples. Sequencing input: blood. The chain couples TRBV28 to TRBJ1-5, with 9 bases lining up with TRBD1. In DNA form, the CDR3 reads TGTGCCAGCTACACACAGGGGGCGAGCAATCAGCCCCAGCATTTT. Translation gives CASYTQGASNQPQHF.